The 18 T cell receptor beta chains below were found in one sample sequenced in a study of shared clonotypes between healthy human individuals. The naive CD8 population came from CD45RO-negative cells selected for CCR7, without terminally differentiated effector memory CD45RA+ cells. The assay was immunoSEQ multiplex PCR, and TCRdb's table has in-frame clones only and misses some. The top ten hold over 1.5% of the sample, which has roughly 2.1 million clones, roughly 91% seen once. Sequences were obtained from naive CD8+ T cells from PBMCs. These receptors all come from a man between 18 and 35 years old in good health. Some clones in this sample may be carry-over from other donors' samples.

The chain recombines TRBV11-2 with TRBJ1-2; D is uncertain. The CDR3 consists of 15 residues. V lost 1 base to trimming and J lost 0 bases, with 9 bases between them. Germline V gene sequence: CDR1 SGHAT, CDR2 FQNNGV. The CDR3: CASSLVQATNYGYTF. The CDR3 region has the DNA TGTGCCAGCAGCTTAGTGCAGGCGACTAACTATGGCTACACCTTC.

The chain is built from TRBV19 and TRBJ2-7; D is undetermined. Germline V gene sequence: CDR1 LNHDA, CDR2 SQIVND (reference sequence). This CDR3 has 15 residues. The V and J ends lost 5 bases and 3 bases respectively, with 17 bases between them. CDR3 in amino acids: CASSVALNGIYEQYF. The CDR3 coding sequence is TGTGCCAGTAGTGTGGCCCTAAATGGAATCTACGAGCAGTACTTC.

The chain couples TRBV18 to TRBJ2-2; TRBD1 aligns across 11 bases. CDR1 is KGHSH, CDR2 LQKENI, per germline. This CDR3 is built from 18 residues. J lost 3 bases, V lost 3 bases, and 9 bases had no gene match. The CDR3 loop reads CASSPGQGDMVHTGELFF. The CDR3 DNA reads as TGTGCCAGCTCACCGGGACAGGGGGATATGGTTCACACCGGGGAGCTGTTTTTT. The full variable domain, completed using reference TRBV18 and TRBJ2-2, is NAGVMQNPRHLVRRRGQEARLRCSPMKGHSHVYWYRQLPEEGLKFMVYLQKENIIDESGMPKERFSAEFPKEGPSILRIQQVVRGDSAAYFCASSPGQGDMVHTGELFFGEGSRLTVL.

Remarks on this clone: The same CDR3 also results from other DNA sequences found in this sample. J is TRBJ2-3 and V is TRBV11-2, with 9 bases fitting TRBD2. J was trimmed by 0 bases and V by 4 bases; bases with no gene match: 2. Germline CDR1 SGHAT, CDR2 FQNNGV. This CDR3 comprises 15 residues. The CDR3 DNA sequence: TGTGCCAGCAGCTCCGGGACTAGCAGCACAGATACGCAGTATTTT. Its translation: CASSSGTSSTDTQYF.

The V call is TRBV19, the J call TRBJ1-1, with no clear D. Germline CDR1 reads LNHDA; CDR2 reads SQIVND (reference sequence). Trimming cost V 7 bases and J 4 bases, with 13 bases left between them. This CDR3 region has 13 residues. In DNA, the CDR3 is TGTGCCAGTAAGAACGTCGCCGGCACTGAAGCTTTCTTT. Translating gives CASKNVAGTEAFF.

In regard to this clone: The sample contains more than one DNA sequence encoding this CDR3. This chain connects TRBV27 to TRBJ1-1; D unclear. Trimming removed 5 bases from V and 0 bases from J, with 4 bases in between. Germline CDR1 is MNHEY and CDR2 is SMNVEV (reference sequence). The CDR3 consists of 12 residues. The CDR3 loop reads CASSTLNTEAFF. The CDR3 DNA reads TGTGCCAGCAGTACTTTGAACACTGAAGCTTTCTTT.

The rearrangement uses TRBV29-1 and TRBJ1-1; the D gene is possibly TRBD1 (6 bases). Germline V gene lookup returns CDR1 SQVTM and CDR2 ANQGSEA. V lost 6 bases, J lost 5 bases, and 13 bases lay in between. The CDR3 covers 12 residues. For the CDR3, the DNA is TGCAGCGTGGGCAGGGGTGAGACTGAAGCTTTCTTT. It specifies CSVGRGETEAFF.

The chain carries TRBV9 and TRBJ2-1; D uncertain. V was pared by 0 bases and J by 4 bases, with 8 bases between. The CDR3 extends over 14 amino acids. Germline CDR1 is SGDLS and CDR2 is YYNGEE. This CDR3 reads CASSVVQTYNEQFF. CDR3 nucleotides: TGTGCCAGCAGCGTAGTACAGACATACAATGAGCAGTTCTTC.

The chain has TRBV12-5 and TRBJ2-3, with TRBD2 matching 13 bases. Germline V gene sequence: CDR1 LGHNT, CDR2 FRNRAP. V trimming: 0 bases; J trimming: 1 base; junction bases outside the gene matches: 1. The CDR3 consists of 17 residues. CDR3 residues: CASGLVTSGRGTDTQYF. The CDR3 DNA sequence: TGTGCTAGTGGTTTGGTAACTAGCGGGAGGGGCACAGATACGCAGTATTTT.

This clone was seen only once. The chain recombines TRBV27 with TRBJ1-1; 8 nucleotides match TRBD1. The CDR3 consists of 13 residues. Germline trimming cut 3 bases from V and 5 bases from J; bases unmatched to any gene: 2. The germline V gene has CDR1 MNHEY and CDR2 SMNVEV (reference sequence). The DNA for the CDR3 is TGTGCCAGCAGTTTTAACAGGGGGACTGAAGCTTTCTTT. It specifies CASSFNRGTEAFF.

The chain combines TRBV4-1 with TRBJ1-3; D is unclear. The CDR3 runs to 13 residues. Germline lookup yields CDR1 MGHRA and CDR2 YSYEKL. Trimming removed 0 bases from V and 8 bases from J, with 8 bases in between. In nucleotides, the CDR3 is TGCGCCAGCAGCCAAGATAGGGAAGACACCATATATTTT. It is translated as CASSQDREDTIYF.

This sequence joins TRBV28 and TRBJ2-4; 9 bases match TRBD2. The CDR3 has 18 residues. The germline V gene has CDR1 MDHEN and CDR2 SYDVKM. V dropped 2 bases and J dropped 2; count of bases not matched to a gene: 10. CDR3: CASSLLHYSGSPKNIQYF. CDR3 nucleotide sequence: TGTGCCAGCAGTTTACTACACTATAGCGGGAGTCCCAAAAACATTCAGTACTTC.

The chain uses TRBV2 and TRBJ1-5, with a tentative D call TRBD1 (6 bases). The V end lost 6 bases, the J end lost 5 bases, and 20 bases lay between the germline ends. CDR3 length: 16 residues. Germline V gives CDR1 SNHLY, CDR2 FYNNEI. CDR3 in DNA: TGTGCCAGCAGACCCTTCCCCGGGGGCGGAGATCAGCCCCAGCATTTT. Its protein is CASRPFPGGGDQPQHF.

This rearrangement joins TRBV4-2 to TRBJ2-1, with D tentatively TRBD2 (6 bases). CDR1 is LGHNA and CDR2 is YNFKEQ in the germline V gene. The CDR3 is 15 residues long. Trimming took 3 bases from V and 1 from J, leaving 10 bases between them. The CDR3 DNA reads TGTGCCAGCAGCCATCTACGGGAGTCCTACAATGAGCAGTTCTTC. It codes for CASSHLRESYNEQFF.

In nucleotides, the CDR3 is TGCAGCGTTGAAGTGGGGTTGGAGGGTCCGACGCAGTATTTT. This gives the protein CSVEVGLEGPTQYF. The chain couples TRBV29-1 to TRBJ2-3; D perhaps matches TRBD2 (6 bases). Germline V gene lookup returns CDR1 SQVTM and CDR2 ANQGSEA. Trimming took off 1 base at V and 9 bases at J, with 17 bases between the two ends. The CDR3 runs to 14 residues.

The chain couples TRBV9 to TRBJ1-2; a weak D match, TRBD1 (6 bases). Germline values: CDR1 SGDLS, CDR2 YYNGEE. The CDR3 has 15 residues. The V gene lost 3 bases and the J gene lost 0 bases, with 12 bases spanning the gap. For the CDR3, the DNA is TGTGCCAGCAGCGAAACAGGGAATACTAACTATGGCTACACCTTC. Encoded protein: CASSETGNTNYGYTF.

This chain connects TRBV6-6 to TRBJ2-7; 10 positions match TRBD1. Germline V gene data show CDR1 as MNHNY and CDR2 as SVGAGI (reference sequence). J lost 6 bases, V lost 6 bases, and 8 bases had no gene match. The CDR3 totals 14 residues. The CDR3 region is CASSHRDRGSEQYF. Written as DNA, the CDR3 is TGTGCCAGCAGCCACCGGGACAGGGGCTCCGAGCAGTACTTC.

A remark on this clone: Distinct nucleotide sequences in the sample also encode this CDR3. The chain carries TRBV27 and TRBJ2-1; 10 bases fit TRBD2. The germline V gene has CDR1 MNHEY and CDR2 SMNVEV (reference sequence). The ends lost 4 bases at V and 7 bases at J; junction bases unmatched: 4. The CDR3 runs to 14 residues. The CDR3 is CASSWVAGGNEQFF. CDR3 coding DNA: TGTGCCAGCAGTTGGGTAGCGGGGGGAAATGAGCAGTTCTTC.